This T cell receptor beta chain stems from a study of human T cells and chemical hapten exposure. Whole-study context: Throughout the approximately 24-week study, diphenylcyclopropenone was applied weekly to the patients' scalps.

Time point specified: patch test 3, about 24 weeks after DPC sensitization. The treatment: therapeutic diphenylcyclopropenone sensitization with weekly scalp DPC. This CDR3 has 18 residues. The V and J ends lost 2 bases and 7 bases respectively, with 27 bases between them. The V gene's germline CDR1 is MGHRA and CDR2 YSYEKL. In the authors' methods: Across samples, TCR counts had a median of roughly 97,000 and ranged from roughly 23,224 to 700,000. One entry per CDR3 protein results from TCRdb running MiXCR on the RACE reads. The V and J calls and clone size are TCRdb's, not the authors'. Of 210,000 or so distinct CDR3 sequences in the sample, under 30% were seen once.

This clonotype was obtained from a woman between 40 and 50 years old with alopecia areata. Some clones in this sample may be carry-over from other donors' samples. The J gene is TRBJ2-7, the V gene TRBV4-1, with a possible D match to TRBD1 (5 bases). The sequencing used whole blood, collected in connection with sensitization to the hapten diphenylcyclopropenone (DPC). The CDR3 nucleotides read TGCGCCAGCAGCCAACGTGTAATAGCAAAAGTAGCAGGGTGGGAGCAGTACTTC. The encoded protein is CASSQRVIAKVAGWEQYF.